This is a list of T cell receptor beta chains from one sample in a study of T cells in Graves' hyperthyroidism and ophthalmopathy. TCRdb re-analysed the multiplex PCR reads in MiXCR, keeping a single row per CDR3 protein. The sample has about 840,000 distinct CDR3 sequences, over 35% seen once. The sequenced sample consisted of blood. The receptors originated from a man aged 18 to 30 with Graves' hyperthyroidism. CDR3s include the opening cysteine and the closing phenylalanine or tryptophan. D genes are given only for firm matches. Rows give clone size only sometimes, using once, few, many, or a class for an expanded clone.

>TRBJ1-1|many|TRBV29-1|NA
CSVEVANWPEAFF
TGCAGCGTTGAGGTAGCGAACTGGCCTGAAGCTTTCTTT
>TRBJ2-7|NA|TRBV7-2|NA
CASSLSPRGEQYF
TGTGCCAGCAGCTTATCGCCCAGGGGCGAGCAGTACTTC
>TRBJ2-5|NA|TRBV2|TRBD1
CASSDPGQIETQYF
TGTGCCAGCAGCGACCCGGGACAGATAGAGACCCAGTACTTC
>TRBJ2-5|many|TRBV25-1|TRBD1
CASSGQGAPKETQYF
TGTGCCAGCAGTGGACAGGGGGCTCCCAAAGAGACCCAGTACTTC
>TRBJ2-6|NA|TRBV25-1|NA
CASGGAGGANVLTF
TGTGCCAGCGGGGGGGCAGGTGGGGCCAACGTCCTGACTTTC
>TRBJ2-2|NA|TRBV12-3/TRBV12-4|NA
CASRAVGELFF
TGTGCCAGCAGGGCGGTCGGGGAGCTGTTTTTT
>TRBJ2-2|many|TRBV15|TRBD1
CATSRDRGHTGELFF
TGTGCCACCAGCCGGGACAGGGGGCACACCGGGGAGCTGTTTTTT
>TRBJ2-5|few|TRBV9|NA
CASSGSSPETQYF
TGTGCCAGCAGCGGGTCCTCCCCGGAGACCCAGTACTTC
>TRBJ1-2|few|TRBV19|NA
CASRSSPYGYTF
TGTGCCAGTAGATCCTCCCCTTATGGCTACACCTTC
>TRBJ1-1|many|TRBV6-5|TRBD1
CASFRGTTTEAFF
TGTGCCAGTTTCAGGGGGACGACCACTGAAGCTTTCTTT
>TRBJ1-1|NA|TRBV7-2|NA
CASSSVAGPEAFF
TGTGCCAGCAGCTCAGTCGCGGGACCTGAAGCTTTCTTT
>TRBJ2-5|NA|TRBV20-1|TRBD2
CSAQDRLARRSSGETQYF
TGCAGTGCCCAAGATCGACTAGCGAGGCGCTCATCCGGGGAGACCCAGTACTTC
>TRBJ2-5|once|TRBV29-1|NA
CSVQAAGFVRETQYF
TGCAGCGTACAGGCCGCGGGATTCGTCCGGGAGACCCAGTACTTC
>TRBJ2-2|NA|TRBV19|NA
CATARESGELFF
TGTGCCACCGCTAGGGAATCGGGGGAGCTGTTTTTT
>TRBJ1-5|NA|TRBV7-2|TRBD1
CASSSVAGQGDQPQHF
TGTGCCAGCAGCTCAGTCGCGGGACAGGGTGATCAGCCCCAGCATTTT
>TRBJ1-1|many|TRBV7-9|NA
CASSWGRPSEAFF
TGTGCCAGCAGCTGGGGACGGCCCTCTGAAGCTTTCTTT
>TRBJ2-7|NA|TRBV10-3|TRBD2
CATRDYGSYEQYF
TGTGCCACCAGGGACTACGGTTCATACGAGCAGTACTTC
>TRBJ2-7|NA|TRBV19|NA
CAVKGLEGYF
TGTGCCGTAAAGGGGCTCGAGGGGTACTTC
>TRBJ2-7|few|TRBV20-1|TRBD1
CSASAMTGESFYEQYF
TGCAGTGCTAGTGCTATGACAGGGGAGAGTTTCTACGAGCAGTACTTC
>TRBJ2-5|NA|TRBV7-2|NA
CASSPRRGSQETQYF
TGTGCCAGCAGCCCGCGGAGAGGGAGCCAAGAGACCCAGTACTTC
>TRBJ2-5|many|TRBV20-1|NA
CSASDETQYF
TGCAGTGCTAGTGACGAGACCCAGTACTTC
>TRBJ1-5|many|TRBV7-9|NA
CASRLDSRFGQPQHF
TGTGCCAGCAGGTTGGACAGTAGATTTGGGCAGCCCCAGCATTTT
>TRBJ1-3|NA|TRBV11-2|NA
CASTNEVSGDTIYF
TGTGCCAGCACTAATGAGGTATCCGGGGACACCATATATTTT
>TRBJ1-5|many|TRBV7-6|NA
CASSYDTGQPQHF
TGTGCCAGCAGCTATGACACAGGCCAGCCCCAGCATTTT
>TRBJ2-7|many|TRBV20-1|NA
CSASGSYEQYF
TGCAGTGCTAGCGGCTCCTACGAGCAGTACTTC
>TRBJ2-7|few|TRBV10-3|NA
CASSYGLGREQYF
TGTGCCAGCAGTTACGGTCTGGGTCGCGAGCAGTACTTC
>TRBJ1-2|NA|TRBV7-3|NA
CASSLEAAGNGYTF
TGTGCCAGCAGCCTAGAGGCCGCTGGCAATGGCTACACCTTC
>TRBJ2-7|NA|TRBV9|TRBD1
CASSGRDSYEQYF
TGTGCCAGCAGCGGCCGGGACAGCTACGAGCAGTACTTC
>TRBJ2-5|few|TRBV5-4|TRBD1
CASSSRTGGETQYF
TGTGCCAGCAGCTCTCGGACAGGGGGAGAGACCCAGTACTTC
>TRBJ2-2|few|TRBV7-9|TRBD2
CASQLGTSGSGAGELFF
TGTGCCAGCCAGTTGGGGACTAGCGGGTCGGGCGCCGGGGAGCTGTTTTTT
>TRBJ1-4|few|TRBV12-3/TRBV12-4|TRBD1
CASNPTGGFEKLFF
TGTGCCAGCAACCCGACAGGGGGCTTTGAAAAACTGTTTTTT
>TRBJ1-1|few|TRBV3-1|NA
CASSRSARETEAFF
TGTGCCAGCAGCCGATCCGCGAGGGAAACTGAAGCTTTCTTT
>TRBJ1-1|many|TRBV19|NA
CASTDRNTEAFF
TGTGCCAGTACCGACCGGAACACTGAAGCTTTCTTT
>TRBJ2-7|few|TRBV6-1|TRBD2
CASSALAGAYEQYF
TGTGCCAGCAGTGCTCTAGCGGGGGCCTACGAGCAGTACTTC
>TRBJ2-5|NA|TRBV5-6|NA
CASSLGATGPGEETQYF
TGTGCCAGCAGCTTGGGTGCGACAGGACCAGGAGAAGAGACCCAGTACTTC
>TRBJ2-2|few|TRBV7-9|NA
CASSLAGPRELFF
TGTGCCAGCAGCTTAGCGGGGCCCAGGGAGCTGTTTTTT
>TRBJ1-5|many|TRBV7-9|TRBD1
CASSLTGQGNQPQHF
TGTGCCAGCAGCTTAACGGGACAGGGCAATCAGCCCCAGCATTTT
>TRBJ1-5|NA|TRBV10-3|NA
CATRREGLNQPQHF
TGTGCCACCAGAAGGGAGGGACTCAATCAGCCCCAGCATTTT
>TRBJ1-6|few|TRBV24-1|TRBD1
CATSDILRDRGFNYNSPLHF
TGTGCCACCAGTGATATTCTACGGGACAGGGGCTTCAACTATAATTCACCCCTCCACTTT
>TRBJ2-7|many|TRBV29-1|TRBD1
CSVYFGTASEQYF
TGCAGCGTCTACTTCGGGACAGCGAGTGAGCAGTACTTC
>TRBJ1-4|NA|TRBV9|NA
CASSVGGGEEKLFF
TGTGCCAGCAGCGTAGGGGGCGGGGAGGAAAAACTGTTTTTT